Here is one T cell receptor (beta chain) with its context. Its antigen remains unknown. Excluded: other autoimmune disease, uncontrolled infection, pregnancy or lactation. Scientists amplified the TCR beta CDR3 regions from RNA transcripts. Scientists carried out first-round RT-PCR using HTBI primers and then a second-round multiplex PCR. MiXCR, run by TCRdb on the multiplex PCR reads, gives a single entry per CDR3 protein. The sample records about 400,000 distinct CDR3 sequences, roughly 21% being singletons. The source of the sample is a study of Graves' ophthalmopathy and Graves' hyperthyroidism. Findings and caveats of the study: Blood repertoires reportedly contained most expanded thyroid clonotypes above 0.001 frequency.

The sequenced sample was peripheral blood. The TCR comes from a woman between 18 and 29 years old with stable Graves' hyperthyroidism.

This CDR3 reads CASSPRSGTEGTDTQYF. DNA of the CDR3: TGTGCCAGCTCACCACGGTCCGGGACAGAGGGCACAGATACGCAGTATTTT. The rearrangement links TRBV18 to TRBJ2-3, with 7 bases matching TRBD1. This CDR3 has 17 amino acids. V was clipped by 1 base and J by 1 base; unmatched bases: 8. CDR1 and CDR2 (germline): KGHSH, LQKENI.